Reported below is one T cell receptor (beta chain). The record originates from a study of blood T cell repertoires in COVID-19. Across fewer than 25 US areas, participants ranged in age from about 18 to 100 years. Cohort assignment relied on participant-reported clinical history. The CDR3 totals 14 residues. From germline, CDR1 is GTSNPN and CDR2 SVGIG (reference sequence). V was clipped by 3 bases and J by 7 bases, with 18 bases between them. Authors' methods: Amplification from reference gene primers served as the basis for estimated nucleated cell counts. Produced via immunoSEQ multiplex PCR; TCRdb's table is partial and in-frame only. V, J and clone size are taken as reported in that table, and D and trimming were inferred from the DNA itself. The table has some 350,000 clones, about 90% seen once.

This sequence joins TRBV30 and TRBJ1-2; D is possibly TRBD1 (5 bases). This receptor was identified in a man aged 25-45 years who had recovered from COVID-19. Sample: PBMCs or T cells enriched from blood (not recorded which). Written as DNA, the CDR3 is TGTGCCTGGAGGGAGCGGGGCCCCTACGGTGGCTACACCTTC. This codes for CAWRERGPYGGYTF.